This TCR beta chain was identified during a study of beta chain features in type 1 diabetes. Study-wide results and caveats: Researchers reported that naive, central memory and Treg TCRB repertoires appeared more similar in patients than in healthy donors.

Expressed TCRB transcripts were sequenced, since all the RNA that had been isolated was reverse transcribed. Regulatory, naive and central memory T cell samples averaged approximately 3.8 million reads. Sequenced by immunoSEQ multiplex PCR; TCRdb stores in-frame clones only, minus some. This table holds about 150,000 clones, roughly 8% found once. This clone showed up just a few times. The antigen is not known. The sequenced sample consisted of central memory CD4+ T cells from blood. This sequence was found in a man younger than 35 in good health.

The CDR3 loop is CASSRGSKNIQYF. The CDR3 DNA reads TGTGCCAGCAGCAGGGGCTCCAAAAACATTCAGTACTTC. The genes are TRBV9 and TRBJ2-4, with D perhaps matching TRBD1 (5 bases). Trimming pared 4 bases from V and 2 bases from J, leaving 7 bases between. The CDR3 has 13 amino acids. CDR1 and CDR2 from the germline V gene are SGDLS and YYNGEE.